The clone carrying this T cell receptor (beta chain) was picked up a small number of times. This sample is drawn from a study of T cells in Graves' hyperthyroidism and ophthalmopathy. Amplified regions were TCR beta CDR3 sequences from RNA transcripts. Carried out on the TCR CDR3, a first-round RT-PCR used the HTBI primer set. TCRdb re-derived calls from the multiplex PCR reads in MiXCR, one entry per CDR3 protein. The sample contains hundreds of thousands of distinct CDR3 sequences, about a sixth of which appear only once. Germline V lookup: CDR1 MNHNS, CDR2 SASEGT. This CDR3 is built from 16 residues. V was cut by 5 bases and J by 0 bases, with 17 bases left in between.

Sequencing was carried out using blood. The V and J genes are TRBV6-1 and TRBJ2-7; TRBD1 is a possible D gene (6 bases). This sequence originates from a woman aged 55-69 years with Graves' ophthalmopathy. DNA of the CDR3: TGTGCCAGCAGTTCCACAGGGCCCTTCACCTCCTACGAGCAGTACTTC. It encodes CASSSTGPFTSYEQYF.